This T cell receptor (beta chain) is from a study of T cells in Graves' hyperthyroidism and ophthalmopathy. Study results and caveats: Stable hyperthyroidism and ophthalmopathy were separated using 13 V-J signatures. Progression to ophthalmopathy was predicted a median of approximately seven months early.

Graves' hyperthyroidism without ophthalmopathy progression within 18 months was termed stable. Amplified regions were TCR beta CDR3 sequences from RNA transcripts. The primer set for the first-round RT-PCR of the TCR CDR3 was HTBI. From the multiplex PCR reads, TCRdb called clonotypes with MiXCR, one entry per CDR3 protein. The sample carries about 98,000 distinct CDR3 sequences, roughly 39% recorded once. This clonotype was counted at least ten times. What it binds is not known. The sample was peripheral blood or thyroid tissue (not recorded which). This receptor was obtained from a woman aged 25 to 45 with Graves' hyperthyroidism.

The CDR3 is CASSQEPLGELFF. The CDR3 DNA sequence: TGTGCCAGCAGCCAAGAACCGCTTGGGGAGCTGTTTTTT. This chain links TRBV14 with TRBJ2-2; D is unresolved. Trimming shortened V by 0 bases and J by 8 bases, and 7 bases separated the two germline ends. This CDR3 has 13 residues. Germline loops: CDR1 SGHDN, CDR2 FVKESK.